The table lists the clone carrying this TCR beta chain with a few counts. Its antigen is not identified. TCRdb reprocessed the 5' RACE reads with MiXCR, giving one entry per CDR3 protein. The data hold 550,000 to 700,000 distinct CDR3 sequences, with 15% to 20% observed a single time. This sample is drawn from a study of T-cell memory formation after mild COVID-19. Study-wide results and limits: Mainly CM and EM harbored the contracting CD4+ clones; mainly EMRA harbored the CD8+ ones.

The CDR3 extends over 15 amino acids. Germline assignment: CDR1 MNHEY and CDR2 SVGAGI. V was pared by 7 bases and J by 4 bases, with 19 bases between. The chain employs TRBV6-5 and TRBJ1-2, with TRBD1 as a possible D gene (5 bases). The material sequenced was PBMCs or a T cell subset sorted from them (not recorded which). This TCR was sampled from an adult woman who had mild COVID-19 (a few samples of this study predate the infection). Cell type and time point are not known. CDR3 protein: CASTPTVGGFYGYTF. In DNA, the CDR3 is TGTGCCAGCACCCCTACAGTTGGGGGATTCTATGGCTACACCTTC.